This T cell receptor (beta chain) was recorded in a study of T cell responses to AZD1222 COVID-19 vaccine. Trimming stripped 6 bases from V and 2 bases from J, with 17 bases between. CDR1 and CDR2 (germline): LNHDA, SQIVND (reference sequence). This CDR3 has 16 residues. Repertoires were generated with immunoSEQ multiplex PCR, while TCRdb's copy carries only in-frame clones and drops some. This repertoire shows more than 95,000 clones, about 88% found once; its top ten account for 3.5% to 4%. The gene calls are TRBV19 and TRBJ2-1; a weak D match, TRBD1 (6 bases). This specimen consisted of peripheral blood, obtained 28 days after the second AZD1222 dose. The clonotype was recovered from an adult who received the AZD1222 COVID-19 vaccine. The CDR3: CASRSHWGQPYNEQFF. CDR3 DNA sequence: TGTGCCAGTAGATCTCACTGGGGGCAGCCCTACAATGAGCAGTTCTTC. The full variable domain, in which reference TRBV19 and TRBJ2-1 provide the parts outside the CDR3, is DGGITQSPKYLFRKEGQNVTLSCEQNLNHDAMYWYRQDPGQGLRLIYYSQIVNDFQKGDIAEGYSVSREKKESFPLTVTSAQKNPTAFYLCASRSHWGQPYNEQFFGPGTRLTVL.